What follows is one T cell receptor (beta chain) and its context. A sample-barcoded 5' primer and a J-beta primer mix were used in a second PCR of roughly 7 to 12 cycles. One entry per CDR3 protein, called by TCRdb with MiXCR from the 5' RACE reads. Of 2 million or so distinct CDR3 sequences in the sample, about 49% are singletons; the top ten hold around 2.1%. The sample originates from a study of blood T cells in healthy people across ages. CDR3 size: 13 residues. Germline V gene data show CDR1 as SGHTA and CDR2 as FQGNSA. V was shortened by 3 bases and J by 5 bases, with 10 bases between the two germline ends.

The chain employs TRBV7-2 and TRBJ1-2, with a weak D call TRBD1 (6 bases). The receptor was isolated from a woman between 40 and 50 years old in good health. The specimen sequenced was blood. CDR3: CASSLKDSYGYTF. In DNA form, the CDR3 reads TGTGCCAGCAGCTTGAAGGACAGTTATGGCTACACCTTC.